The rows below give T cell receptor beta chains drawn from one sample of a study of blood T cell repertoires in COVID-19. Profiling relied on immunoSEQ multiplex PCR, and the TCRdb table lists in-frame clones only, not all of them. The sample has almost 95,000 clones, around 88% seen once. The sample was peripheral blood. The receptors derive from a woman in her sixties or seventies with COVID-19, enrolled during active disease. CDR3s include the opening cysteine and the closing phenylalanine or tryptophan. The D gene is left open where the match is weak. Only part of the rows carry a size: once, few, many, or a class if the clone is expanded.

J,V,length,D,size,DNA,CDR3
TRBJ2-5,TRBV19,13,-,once,TGTGCCAGTAGTATAGCTGGAGGAGAGACCCAGTACTTC,CASSIAGGETQYF
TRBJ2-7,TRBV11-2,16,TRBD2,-,TGTGCCAGCAGCTTAATATCGTCTAGCGGGGGGGGAGAGCAGTACTTC,CASSLISSSGGGEQYF
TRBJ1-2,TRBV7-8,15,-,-,TGTGCCAGCACCAACCCCGGGCCTAGCGGCTATGGCTACACCTTC,CASTNPGPSGYGYTF
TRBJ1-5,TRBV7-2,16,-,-,TGTGCCAGCAGCCTATGGGACACTAATAGCAATCAGCCCCAGCATTTT,CASSLWDTNSNQPQHF
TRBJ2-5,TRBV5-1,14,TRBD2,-,TGCGCCAGCAGCCCCAACCTAGCGGGGGAGACCCAGTACTTC,CASSPNLAGETQYF
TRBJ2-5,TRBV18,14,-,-,TGTGCCAGCTCACCGACACGGGGTCAAGAGACCCAGTACTTC,CASSPTRGQETQYF
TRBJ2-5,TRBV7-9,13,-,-,TGTGCCAGCAGCTACAGGGCGACGGGGACCCAGTACTTC,CASSYRATGTQYF
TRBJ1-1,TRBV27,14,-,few,TGTGCCAGCATACCAGACAGAGCGAACACTGAAGCTTTCTTT,CASIPDRANTEAFF
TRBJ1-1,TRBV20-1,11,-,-,TGCAGTGTAGGGGGGGGTACTGAAGCTTTCTTT,CSVGGGTEAFF
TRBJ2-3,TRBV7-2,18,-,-,TGTGCCAGCAGCTTAGCTAGCGGGTTGGGACAAAGCACAGATACGCAGTATTTT,CASSLASGLGQSTDTQYF
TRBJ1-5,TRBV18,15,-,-,TGTGCCAGCTCACCAGTAGCAGGGGAAAGCCAGCCCCAGCATTTT,CASSPVAGESQPQHF
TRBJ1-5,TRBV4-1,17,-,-,TGCGCCAGCAGCCAAGTTCCGGGATTCGGTAGCAATCAGCCCCAGCATTTT,CASSQVPGFGSNQPQHF
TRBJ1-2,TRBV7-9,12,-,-,TGTGCCAGCAGCTTAAACGGGGATGGCTACACCTTC,CASSLNGDGYTF
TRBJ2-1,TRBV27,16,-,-,TGTGCCAGCAGTCCCGAGGGACGGGGGACGTACAATGAGCAGTTCTTC,CASSPEGRGTYNEQFF
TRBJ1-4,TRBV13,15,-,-,TGTGCCAGCAGCAGAAGAGTTGCAACTAATGAAAAACTGTTTTTT,CASSRRVATNEKLFF
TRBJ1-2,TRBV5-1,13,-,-,TGCGCCAGCAGACGAGCCCGGGAGGGAGGCTACACCTTC,CASRRAREGGYTF
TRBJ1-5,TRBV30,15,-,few,TGTGCCTGGAGTGGTGGTCAGAAAAGCAATCAGCCCCAGCATTTT,CAWSGGQKSNQPQHF
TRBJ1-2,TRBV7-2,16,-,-,TGTGCCAGCAGCTTAGATCACGGGTCCCGGCTATGGGGCTACACCTTC,CASSLDHGSRLWGYTF
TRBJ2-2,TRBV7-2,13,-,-,TGTGCCAGCAGCTTAGTTCGGGTCGGGGAGCTGTTTTTT,CASSLVRVGELFF
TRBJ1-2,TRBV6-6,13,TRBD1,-,TGTGCCAGCAGCCCCAGGGACAGTATCCACTACACCTTC,CASSPRDSIHYTF
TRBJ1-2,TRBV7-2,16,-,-,TGTGCCAGCAGCTTAGTGGGGAGGCAGGGAGTTCTCGGCTACACCTTC,CASSLVGRQGVLGYTF
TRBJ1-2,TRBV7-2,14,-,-,TGTGCCAGCTTGCCCCAAGCGGGCAACTATGGCTACACCTTC,CASLPQAGNYGYTF
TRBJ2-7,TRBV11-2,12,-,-,TGTGCCAGCAGCTTACAGGGGTGGGAGCAGTACTTC,CASSLQGWEQYF
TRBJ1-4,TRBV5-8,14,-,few,TGTGCCAGCAGCTTGGGAAGGGGTAATGAAAAACTGTTTTTT,CASSLGRGNEKLFF
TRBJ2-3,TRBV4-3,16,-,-,TGCGCCAGCAGCCAAGGGCAAGACAGCTCCACAGATACGCAGTATTTT,CASSQGQDSSTDTQYF
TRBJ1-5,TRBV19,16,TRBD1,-,TGTGCCAGTAGGGACCTAGGACAGGGGAGGTTTCAGCCCCAGCATTTT,CASRDLGQGRFQPQHF
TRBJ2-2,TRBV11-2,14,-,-,TGTGCCAGCATCCGAGGCTCAGGGTTCGGGGAGCTGTTTTTT,CASIRGSGFGELFF
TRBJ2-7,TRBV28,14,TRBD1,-,TGTGCCAGCTCAACCGGGACAGGCTCCTACGAGCAGTACTTC,CASSTGTGSYEQYF
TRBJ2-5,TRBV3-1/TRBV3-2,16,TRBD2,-,TGTGCCAGCAGCCAAGAAGGACTAGCGTTACAAGAGACCCAGTACTTC,CASSQEGLALQETQYF
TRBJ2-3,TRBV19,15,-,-,TGTGCCAGTAGTAGAAGACGGGTTAGCACAGATACGCAGTATTTT,CASSRRRVSTDTQYF
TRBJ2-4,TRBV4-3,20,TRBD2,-,TGCGCCAGCAGCCAAGAGGGGCCCTATCTACGCAGCGGGGGTGGGAACATTCAGTACTTC,CASSQEGPYLRSGGGNIQYF
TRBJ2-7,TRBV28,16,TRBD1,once,TGTGCCAGCAGGACCGACCCGGGACAGGGAGCCTACGAGCAGTACTTC,CASRTDPGQGAYEQYF
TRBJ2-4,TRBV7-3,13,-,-,TGTGCCAGCAGCAACCGACTGGAAAACATTCAGTACTTC,CASSNRLENIQYF